Sequencing of this TCR beta chain was carried out in a study of response to subunit inactivated influenza vaccine. General observations from the study: The authors suggested that few new T cells are recruited per seasonal influenza vaccination.

TCRdb independently ran MiXCR on the RT-PCR reads; one entry per CDR3 protein. Of about 540,000 distinct CDR3 sequences in the sample, 13% to 15% were seen once. As to this clonotype: Antigen unknown.

V lost 0 bases, J lost 8 bases, and 10 bases stayed unmatched. Germline assignment: CDR1 SGHRS and CDR2 YFSETQ. This CDR3 comprises 16 residues. This clonotype was sampled from a man in his fifties or sixties who received an inactivated influenza vaccine. Sample: PBMCs from blood, taken roughly 12 days after vaccination. The rearrangement joins TRBV5-1 to TRBJ2-1, with 8 bases identical to TRBD1. The CDR3 nucleotides are TGCGCCAGCAGCTTGGGAACAGGGGGACCTAAAGATGAGCAGTTCTTC. Its protein product is CASSLGTGGPKDEQFF.